Listed here are 25 T cell receptor beta chains from one sample, sequenced in a study of CD8+ T cells in alopecia areata. Indicated treatment: oral pan-JAK inhibitor, 5-10 mg twice daily. RNA extraction and reverse transcription yielded cDNA as sequencing template. Assay used: immunoSEQ multiplex PCR; TCRdb lists only in-frame clones, some missing. The sample has approximately 200,000 clones, roughly 64% seen once. Sequences were derived from CD4+ T cells sorted from blood, sampled at week 24, from a patient treated with tofacitinib. These receptors were taken from a human donor with alopecia areata.

This chain connects TRBV28 to TRBJ1-5; 9 nucleotides match TRBD1. The CDR3 loop spans 16 amino acids. Germline V gene data show CDR1 as MDHEN and CDR2 as SYDVKM. V shed 7 bases and J 2 bases; nucleotides not matched to a gene: 9. The DNA for the CDR3 is TGTGCCAGCAATGAGAACAGGGGGCTTCGCAATCAGCCCCAGCATTTT. Translated, it gives CASNENRGLRNQPQHF.

This clone was found a few times. The chain combines TRBV10-3 with TRBJ2-5; perhaps TRBD1 as D (7 bases). The CDR3 has 15 amino acids. From germline, CDR1 is ENHRY and CDR2 SYGVKD. V was shortened by 2 bases and J by 4 bases, with 14 bases between the two germline ends. CDR3 loop: CAISEDPQGGETQYF. In DNA form, the CDR3 reads TGTGCCATCAGTGAGGACCCCCAGGGGGGAGAGACCCAGTACTTC.

The chain joins TRBV2 to TRBJ1-5; the D gene is possibly TRBD1 (6 bases). The V end lost 7 bases, the J end lost 3 bases, and 13 bases lay between the germline ends. The CDR3 has 14 residues. CDR1 and CDR2 from the germline V gene are SNHLY and FYNNEI. CDR3 in amino acids: CASKEDSSNQPQHF. The CDR3 DNA reads TGTGCCAGCAAAGAGGACAGCTCCAATCAGCCCCAGCATTTT.

This clone has more than one count but fewer than ten. V is TRBV5-1 and J is TRBJ2-7; TRBD2 matches 7 bases. Germline trimming cut 4 bases from V and 2 bases from J; bases unmatched to any gene: 6. The CDR3 extends over 14 amino acids. Germline V gene lookup returns CDR1 SGHRS and CDR2 YFSETQ. The CDR3 here is CASSRSGLTYEQYF. The CDR3, as DNA: TGCGCCAGCAGCCGTAGCGGGCTGACCTACGAGCAGTACTTC.

The genes are TRBV5-1 and TRBJ2-5, with no clear D. The ends were cut back, 0 bases at V and 1 base at J, with 7 bases in the middle. The CDR3 contains 14 residues. CDR1 is SGHRS, CDR2 YFSETQ, per germline. The CDR3 loop is CASSLVDRQETQYF. In DNA form, the CDR3 reads TGCGCCAGCAGCTTGGTGGACCGCCAAGAGACCCAGTACTTC.

The chain joins TRBV29-1 to TRBJ1-3; 8 bases are shared with TRBD1. This CDR3 contains 14 residues. The trim removed 4 bases at V and 0 bases at J, leaving 2 bases unmatched. Germline V gene sequence: CDR1 SQVTM, CDR2 ANQGSEA. The CDR3 DNA is TGCAGCGTTGCCACAGGGGGCTCTGGAAACACCATATATTTT. It yields the protein CSVATGGSGNTIYF.

This clone was seen only a few times. V gene TRBV6-5 combines with J gene TRBJ2-1, with TRBD2 identical over 9 bases. Per the germline V gene, CDR1 is MNHEY and CDR2 is SVGAGI. The CDR3 sequence is 16 residues long. V shed 4 bases and J 9 bases; nucleotides not matched to a gene: 13. CDR3 in amino acids: CASSLALGGGAFEQFF. DNA for the CDR3: TGTGCCAGCAGTTTAGCGCTTGGCGGGGGGGCCTTTGAGCAGTTCTTC.

This clone occurred a few times. The V gene is TRBV27, the J gene TRBJ2-3; TRBD2 agrees at 10 bases. The V gene's germline CDR1 is MNHEY and CDR2 SMNVEV (reference sequence). The CDR3 is 17 residues long. Trimming removed 4 bases from V and 6 bases from J; junction bases left unmatched: 13. The CDR3 region is CASSSLASGSWVDTQYF. The CDR3 region has the DNA TGTGCCAGCAGTTCGCTGGCTAGCGGGAGTTGGGTGGATACGCAGTATTTT.

V gene TRBV30 combines with J gene TRBJ2-2, with 8 bases fitting TRBD2. The V and J ends lost 2 bases and 3 bases, in that order; junction bases with no gene match: 8. Germline CDR1 is GTSNPN and CDR2 is SVGIG (reference sequence). The CDR3 runs 16 residues. CDR3 nucleotide sequence: TGTGCCTGGAGTCCGGGGGCGGGAGGTTACACCGGGGAGCTGTTTTTT. Protein sequence: CAWSPGAGGYTGELFF.

J is TRBJ1-1 and V is TRBV25-1, with TRBD1 matching over 7 bases. V shed 6 bases, J shed 4 bases, and the junction held 2 bases outside the gene matches. Germline-derived CDR1 and CDR2 are MGHDK and SYGVNS. The CDR3 contains 12 residues. For the CDR3, the DNA is TGTGCCAGCAGCAACAGGGGCACTGAAGCTTTCTTT. Its translation is CASSNRGTEAFF.

The CDR3 nucleotides read TGCGCCAGCAGCTTGGGTGTTAGCAGCCAAGAGACCCAGTACTTC. This sequence encodes CASSLGVSSQETQYF. V usage is TRBV5-1 and J usage is TRBJ2-5; D ambiguous. Germline V gene sequence: CDR1 SGHRS, CDR2 YFSETQ. V was cut by 0 bases and J by 1 base, with 10 bases left in between. The CDR3 runs 15 residues.

The J gene is TRBJ2-5, the V gene TRBV27, with D unresolved. Germline V gene data show CDR1 as MNHEY and CDR2 as SMNVEV (reference sequence). The CDR3 has 16 residues. Trimming took off 4 bases at V and 2 bases at J, with 17 bases between the two ends. For the CDR3, the DNA is TGTGCCAGCAGTTCTCTAAGTACCGGCGGTCAAGAGACCCAGTACTTC. Its translation: CASSSLSTGGQETQYF.

This CDR3 reads CSGGQGLPYEQYF. The CDR3 coding sequence is TGCAGCGGAGGGCAGGGGCTACCCTACGAGCAGTACTTC. The V gene is TRBV29-1, the J gene TRBJ2-5; weak D call: TRBD1 (6 bases). Judging by the DNA end, TRBJ2-7 fits better; the J call may be wrong. The CDR3 spans 13 residues. Germline values: CDR1 SQVTM, CDR2 ANQGSEA.

This chain joins TRBV5-4 and TRBJ1-1; D call uncertain. Germline V gene sequence: CDR1 SGHNT, CDR2 YYREEE (reference sequence). Trimming pared 0 bases from V and 3 bases from J, leaving 6 bases between. This CDR3 comprises 13 residues. The CDR3 DNA is TGTGCCAGCAGCTTGGACGGGTACACTGAAGCTTTCTTT. Encoded protein: CASSLDGYTEAFF.

Regarding this clone: The germline gene is not matched at one end of the junction; a read error may be the cause. The CDR3 loop reads CASSQDRRGSQSQYF. DNA of the CDR3: TGTGCCAGCAGTCAAGATAGGCGGGGGAGCCAATCCCAGTACTTC. This rearrangement joins TRBV14 to TRBJ2-5, with 7 positions matching TRBD2. This CDR3 spans 15 amino acids. The germline gives CDR1 SGHDN, CDR2 FVKESK. The whole variable domain, filled in from reference TRBV14 and TRBJ2-5, reads EAGVTQFPSHSVIEKGQTVTLRCDPISGHDNLYWYRRVMGKEIKFLLHFVKESKQDESGMPNNRFLAERTGGTYSTLKVQPAELEDSGVYFCASSQDRRGSQSQYFGPGTRLLVL.

This clone came up once. The genes are TRBV11-2 and TRBJ2-5; TRBD1 might be the D (5 bases). This CDR3 region has 14 residues. Per germline, CDR1 SGHAT and CDR2 FQNNGV. V lost 5 bases and J 5 bases, leaving 15 bases between the germline ends. This CDR3 is CASSREQARETQYF. The CDR3 coding sequence is TGTGCCAGCAGCCGAGAACAGGCCCGCGAGACCCAGTACTTC.

The chain employs TRBV7-2 and TRBJ2-3; weak D call: TRBD2 (6 bases). From germline, CDR1 is SGHTA and CDR2 FQGNSA. V gave up 2 bases and J gave up 6 bases, with 15 bases separating them. The CDR3 extends over 15 amino acids. The CDR3: CASSLNQGGGDTQYF. As DNA, the CDR3 is TGTGCCAGCAGCTTAAACCAGGGAGGCGGGGATACGCAGTATTTT.

In its sample, this clone was seen a few times. This chain connects TRBV6-6 to TRBJ1-2, with a tentative D call TRBD1 (6 bases). Trimming took off 3 bases at V and 8 bases at J, with 10 bases between the two ends. Germline CDR1 is MNHNY and CDR2 is SVGAGI (reference sequence). The CDR3 extends over 12 amino acids. The CDR3 loop reads CASSYGGPGYTF. CDR3 DNA: TGTGCCAGCAGTTATGGGGGGCCGGGCTACACCTTC.

About this clone: One end of the junction does not line up with germline, which may come from a read error. As DNA, the CDR3 is TGTGCCAGCTCGCCACAGTGGGCTAACTATGGCTACACCTTC. Encoded protein: CASSPQWANYGYTF. This chain connects TRBV18 to TRBJ1-2; no firm D call. The germline V gene has CDR1 KGHSH and CDR2 LQKENI. CDR3 length equals 14 residues.

This chain joins TRBV6-5 and TRBJ2-1; 10 bases are a match to TRBD1. The V segment lost 6 bases and the J segment 15 bases; nucleotides outside the gene matches: 5. The germline V gene has CDR1 MNHEY and CDR2 SVGAGI. The CDR3 is made up of 11 amino acids. CDR3 bases: TGTGCCAGCAGCCGACAGGGGGCCTTGTTCTTC. This gives the protein CASSRQGALFF.

There are a few counts of this clone. This CDR3 is also generated by other DNA sequences in the sample. This chain uses TRBV29-1 with TRBJ1-1; D gene ambiguous. The germline V gene has CDR1 SQVTM and CDR2 ANQGSEA. V dropped 7 bases and J dropped 0 bases, with 6 bases sitting between them. The CDR3 runs 11 residues. In DNA form, the CDR3 reads TGCAGCGGGGCAGTGAACACTGAAGCTTTCTTT. Protein: CSGAVNTEAFF.

The CDR3 reads CASSRTGQKNTEAFF. Here the CDR3 DNA reads TGCGCCAGCAGCCGAACCGGACAGAAGAACACTGAAGCTTTCTTT. The chain has TRBV4-1 and TRBJ1-1; D may be TRBD1 (6 bases). Germline-derived CDR1 and CDR2 are MGHRA and YSYEKL. Trimming cost V 4 bases and J 1 base, with 13 bases left between them. There are 15 residues in the CDR3.

A few counts support this clone. This rearrangement joins TRBV29-1 to TRBJ1-1; D gene uncertain. V dropped 1 base and J dropped 10 bases, with 22 bases sitting between them. The length of the CDR3 is 15 residues. Germline V gene sequence: CDR1 SQVTM, CDR2 ANQGSEA. CDR3 residues: CSVEVFGVDVKGAFF. Here the CDR3 DNA reads TGCAGCGTTGAAGTTTTTGGGGTGGATGTTAAAGGAGCTTTCTTT.

This clone was observed a few times. This sequence joins TRBV9 and TRBJ2-5; maybe TRBD1 (6 bases). The V and J ends lost 0 bases and 7 bases respectively, with 13 bases between them. The CDR3 length is 14 residues. The germline gives CDR1 SGDLS, CDR2 YYNGEE. The CDR3: CASSVGQGMATQYF. CDR3 nucleotide sequence: TGTGCCAGCAGCGTAGGCCAGGGGATGGCGACCCAGTACTTC.

The V gene is TRBV7-9, the J gene TRBJ1-2; D remains ambiguous. This CDR3 spans 11 amino acids. The germline V gene encodes CDR1 SEHNR and CDR2 FQNEAQ (reference sequence). Trimming stripped 4 bases from V and 7 bases from J, with 7 bases between. In DNA form, the CDR3 reads TGTGCCAGCAGCTGGGGTGGTGGCTACACCTTC. Its protein is CASSWGGGYTF.